These 20 T cell receptor beta chains were sequenced from one sample in a study of T cells in Graves' hyperthyroidism and ophthalmopathy (dated by TCRdb to about 2019). Library generation was performed with multiplex PCR. Instrument on record: Illumina HiSeq 2000. TCR beta CDR3 regions were amplified from RNA transcripts. For the first round of RT-PCR on the TCR CDR3, the HTBI primer set was used together with the Qiagen OneStep RT-PCR kit. TCRdb passed the public sequencing reads through fastp at Q25 and MiXCR, retaining productive beta sequences. Rows are combined by CDR3 protein, so each entry shows the most common genes and DNA. The sample contains roughly 420,000 distinct CDR3 sequences, approximately 15% of them found a single time. Jointly, the top ten make up 4% to 6.5% of the sample. Sequenced material: blood. These receptors all come from a woman between 18 and 29 years old with Graves' hyperthyroidism.

This clonotype appeared a few times. The CDR3 bases are TGTGCCAGCAGCGAAACTGACAGGGGGTCCTTTTATAATGAGCAGTTCTTC. Amino acid sequence: CASSETDRGSFYNEQFF. The chain couples TRBV3-1 to TRBJ2-1, with 9 bases identical to TRBD1. CDR3 size: 17 residues. The trim removed 5 bases at V and 7 bases at J, leaving 15 bases unmatched. Germline V gene lookup returns CDR1 LGHDT and CDR2 YNNKEL (reference sequence).

This clonotype was recorded a few times. The chain combines TRBV20-1 with TRBJ2-4; TRBD2 matches 7 bases. Germline V gene data show CDR1 as DFQATT and CDR2 as SNEGSKA (reference sequence). Losses at the gene ends were 6 bases for V and 4 bases for J; bases not matched to a gene: 12. The CDR3 contains 15 residues. The CDR3 region has the DNA TGCAGTGCCCCCCAGGCAGCGGGAAAGAAAAACATTCAGTACTTC. This translates into CSAPQAAGKKNIQYF.

This clonotype was seen at least ten times. The chain has TRBV30 and TRBJ1-2; D gene ambiguous. The germline CDR1 and CDR2 sequences are GTSNPN and SVGIG (reference sequence). The CDR3 covers 11 residues. Trimming took 4 bases from V and 5 from J, leaving 8 bases between them. This CDR3 is CAWMGRYGYTF. In DNA form, the CDR3 reads TGTGCCTGGATGGGAAGGTATGGCTACACCTTC. The whole variable domain, remainder taken from reference TRBV30 and TRBJ1-2, is SQTIHQWPATLVQPVGSPLSLECTVEGTSNPNLYWYRQAAGRGLQLLFYSVGIGQISSEVPQNLSASRPQDRQFILSSKKLLLSDSGFYLCAWMGRYGYTFGSGTRLTVV.

This clonotype has only a few counts. CDR3 residues: CAISESENTEAFF. As DNA, the CDR3 is TGTGCCATCAGTGAATCGGAGAACACTGAAGCTTTCTTT. The V and J genes are TRBV10-3 and TRBJ1-1; D is uncertain. The length of the CDR3 is 13 residues. Germline CDR1 and CDR2: ENHRY and SYGVKD. V lost 3 bases and J 1 base, leaving 6 bases between the germline ends.

This clonotype was recorded many times. Germline and junction disagree at one end, which may indicate a read error. This CDR3 is CTSSLGRVYEQYF. The CDR3 DNA is TGTACCAGCAGTTTGGGCAGGGTGTACGAGCAGTACTTC. This chain connects TRBV28 to TRBJ2-7, with D maybe TRBD1 (5 bases). CDR3 size: 13 residues. Looked up from germline, CDR1 is MDHEN and CDR2 is SYDVKM.

To note about this clonotype: Being one base from a much bigger clone, this may be a read error. The rearrangement uses TRBV6-1 and TRBJ1-4, with TRBD1 identical over 8 bases. Germline CDR1 is MNHNS and CDR2 is SASEGT. The CDR3 is made up of 14 amino acids. For the CDR3, the DNA is TGTGCCAGCAGTAGGACAGGGAGACAGGAAAAACTGTCTTTT. Amino acid sequence: CASSRTGRQEKLSF.

The sample holds many counts of this clonotype. V and J are TRBV6-1 and TRBJ2-2, with unresolved D. V dropped 5 bases and J dropped 2 bases, with 6 bases sitting between them. The CDR3 extends over 13 amino acids. Per the germline V gene, CDR1 is MNHNS and CDR2 is SASEGT. CDR3 loop: CASSRPNTGELFF. For the CDR3, the DNA is TGTGCCAGCAGTCGACCAAACACCGGGGAGCTGTTTTTT.

This clonotype was seen at least ten times. The rearrangement links TRBV12-3 or TRBV12-4 to TRBJ2-2; weak D call: TRBD1 (7 bases). The CDR3 runs 14 residues. The germline V and J ends were trimmed by 7 bases and 5 bases, with 14 bases remaining between them. The CDR3 reads CASIKTGRTGELFF. The CDR3 coding sequence is TGTGCCAGCATCAAGACAGGGAGGACCGGGGAGCTGTTTTTT.

This clonotype was seen more than once but under ten times. This chain connects TRBV6-4 to TRBJ2-3; D assignment may be TRBD1 or TRBD2 (5 bases each). The V gene lost 4 bases and the J gene lost 0 bases, with 8 bases spanning the gap. CDR3 size: 14 residues. Germline CDR1 MRHNA, CDR2 SNTAGT. The chain's CDR3 is CASSGGNSTDTQYF. CDR3 nucleotide sequence: TGTGCCAGCAGTGGGGGGAATAGCACAGATACGCAGTATTTT.

This clonotype was observed at least ten times. The V gene is TRBV5-5, the J gene TRBJ1-2, with D perhaps matching TRBD1 (5 bases). Germline loops: CDR1 SGHKS, CDR2 YYEKEE (reference sequence). Trimming cost V 4 bases and J 0 bases, with 13 bases left between them. This CDR3 is 15 amino acids long. The CDR3 nucleotides are TGTGCCAGCAGCCTGGGCACGGGGGCTAACTATGGCTACACCTTC. Encoded protein: CASSLGTGANYGYTF.

In this sample, this clonotype turned up many times. J is TRBJ1-5 and V is TRBV30, with a tentative D call TRBD1 (5 bases). CDR3 length equals 13 residues. V was shortened by 1 base and J by 5 bases, with 9 bases between the two germline ends. CDR1 is GTSNPN and CDR2 is SVGIG in the germline V gene (reference sequence). The CDR3 reads CAWSAGGDQPQHF. The CDR3 DNA sequence: TGTGCCTGGAGTGCGGGGGGTGATCAGCCCCAGCATTTT.

In this sample, this clonotype turned up many times. The rearrangement joins TRBV30 to TRBJ2-7; 13 bases are shared with TRBD2. The CDR3 covers 16 residues. The germline V gene encodes CDR1 GTSNPN and CDR2 SVGIG (reference sequence). With V trimmed by 3 bases and J by 3 bases, 8 bases remained unmatched. The CDR3 loop reads CAWSMGTSGVSYEQYF. DNA of the CDR3: TGTGCCTGGAGCATGGGGACTAGCGGGGTTAGCTACGAGCAGTACTTC.

The genes are TRBV28 and TRBJ2-4; D is tentatively TRBD1 or TRBD2 (6 bases each). From germline, CDR1 is MDHEN and CDR2 SYDVKM. V gave up 8 bases and J gave up 0 bases, with 14 bases separating them. This CDR3 has 15 residues. CDR3 sequence (DNA): TGTGCCAGCGTAGGAGGGGGGCTAGCCAAAAACATTCAGTACTTC. Protein: CASVGGGLAKNIQYF.

As to this clonotype: No conserved phenylalanine or tryptophan is present at the end of the CDR3, so a read error is the likely explanation. The chain is built from TRBV4-1 and TRBJ2-2, with D hard to call. CDR1 MGHRA and CDR2 YSYEKL come from the germline V gene. Trimming pared 1 base from V and 0 bases from J, leaving 9 bases between. The CDR3 loop spans 16 amino acids. CDR3 sequence (DNA): TGCGCCAGCAGCCAAGTGTATCGCACGAACACCGGGGAGCTGTTTTCT. It translates to CASSQVYRTNTGELFS.

This clonotype was detected many times. The chain recombines TRBV6-2 or TRBV6-3 with TRBJ1-3; possible D gene TRBD1, 6 bases. V was clipped by 6 bases and J by 0 bases, with 12 bases between them. This CDR3 is built from 15 residues. The V gene's germline CDR1 is MNHEY and CDR2 SVGEGT. CDR3 in DNA: TGTGCCAGCAGCCACGGACAGAGCTCTGGAAACACCATATATTTT. It is translated as CASSHGQSSGNTIYF.

V usage is TRBV13 and J usage is TRBJ1-2; D is possibly TRBD1 (5 bases). CDR3 length: 18 residues. Per germline, CDR1 PRHDT and CDR2 FYEKMQ (reference sequence). Trimming shortened V by 2 bases and J by 2 bases, and 21 bases separated the two germline ends. Written as DNA, the CDR3 is TGTGCCAGCAGCTTACTCCGCCGGCGACTGAGGGGAAACTATGGCTACACCTTC. This gives the protein CASSLLRRRLRGNYGYTF.

This clonotype came up many times. The V call is TRBV15, the J call TRBJ2-3; 7 bases fit TRBD2. V dropped 0 bases and J dropped 4; count of bases not matched to a gene: 10. Looked up from germline, CDR1 is LNHNV and CDR2 is YYDKDF (reference sequence). The CDR3 extends over 17 amino acids. The CDR3 here is CATSRDMFGLDADTQYF. The CDR3 DNA reads TGTGCCACCAGCAGAGATATGTTTGGACTAGACGCAGATACGCAGTATTTT.

This clonotype was seen at least ten times. The chain recombines TRBV28 with TRBJ2-7; 9 bases match TRBD1. Trimming took 1 base from V and 5 from J; bases not matched to a gene: 18. Germline CDR1 and CDR2: MDHEN and SYDVKM. CDR3 length: 19 amino acids. This chain's CDR3 is CASSLLMLRANRGLHEQYF. The CDR3, as DNA: TGTGCCAGCAGTTTATTAATGTTGAGGGCGAACAGGGGGCTCCACGAGCAGTACTTC.

The genes are TRBV9 and TRBJ2-5; 11 bases fit TRBD2. The length of the CDR3 is 16 residues. Trimming cost V 2 bases and J 5 bases; bases outside gene matches: 8. From germline, CDR1 is SGDLS and CDR2 YYNGEE. Here the CDR3 reads CASSVGLAGGAETQYF. The CDR3, as DNA: TGTGCCAGCAGCGTGGGTTTAGCGGGAGGGGCGGAGACCCAGTACTTC.

This clonotype has ten or more counts. The V gene is TRBV15, the J gene TRBJ2-7; maybe TRBD2 (5 bases). The CDR3 extends over 15 amino acids. Germline-derived CDR1 and CDR2 are LNHNV and YYDKDF (reference sequence). Trimming took 0 bases from V and 4 from J, leaving 13 bases between them. The CDR3 sequence: CATSRDTGFPYEQYF. CDR3 coding DNA: TGTGCCACCAGCAGAGATACGGGGTTCCCTTACGAGCAGTACTTC.